This is a list of T cell receptor beta chains from one sample in a study of T cells in Graves' hyperthyroidism and ophthalmopathy. TCRdb processed the multiplex PCR reads anew with MiXCR; each CDR3 protein has one entry. The sample consists of about 600,000 distinct CDR3 sequences, 12% to 15% of them appearing once. What was sequenced was blood. The receptors stem from a woman younger than 30 with Graves' ophthalmopathy. Both conserved end residues are part of each CDR3. The order of the fields is V gene, CDR3 length, clone size, J gene, D gene, CDR3 protein, CDR3 DNA. A D gene is named only where the DNA matches it firmly. Clone size is not always given. Where it is, it says once, few, many or a class for expanded clones.

v_gene: TRBV7-8; len: 15; abundance: many; j_gene: TRBJ2-7; d_gene: TRBD2; CDR3aa: CASSAAGGRGYEQYF; CDR3nt: TGTGCCAGCAGCGCAGCAGGCGGGAGAGGGTACGAGCAGTACTTC
v_gene: TRBV6-1; len: 14; abundance: many; j_gene: TRBJ2-7; d_gene: .; CDR3aa: CASSPRLAAGEQYF; CDR3nt: TGTGCCAGCAGTCCTCGACTGGCCGCTGGGGAGCAGTACTTC
v_gene: TRBV10-3; len: 16; abundance: few; j_gene: TRBJ2-3; d_gene: .; CDR3aa: CAISGGRSEYTDTQYF; CDR3nt: TGTGCCATCAGTGGTGGCAGGTCAGAATACACAGATACGCAGTATTTT
v_gene: TRBV5-5; len: 14; abundance: many; j_gene: TRBJ2-7; d_gene: TRBD2; CDR3aa: CASSATSVRYEQYF; CDR3nt: TGTGCCAGCAGCGCGACTAGCGTCCGGTACGAGCAGTACTTC
v_gene: TRBV6-5; len: 19; abundance: many; j_gene: TRBJ1-4; d_gene: .; CDR3aa: CASSYPTGASRGPNEKLFF; CDR3nt: TGTGCCAGCAGTTACCCCACCGGCGCTTCGAGGGGCCCGAATGAAAAACTGTTTTTT
v_gene: TRBV15; len: 13; abundance: .; j_gene: TRBJ2-7; d_gene: .; CDR3aa: CATSASDSYEQYF; CDR3nt: TGTGCCACCAGCGCTAGCGACTCCTACGAGCAGTACTTC
v_gene: TRBV28; len: 16; abundance: many; j_gene: TRBJ2-7; d_gene: TRBD1; CDR3aa: CASSSMGTGALYEQYF; CDR3nt: TGTGCCAGCAGTTCAATGGGGACAGGGGCCCTCTACGAGCAGTACTTC
v_gene: TRBV20-1; len: 13; abundance: .; j_gene: TRBJ2-1; d_gene: .; CDR3aa: CSAKTSSYNEQFF; CDR3nt: TGCAGTGCTAAGACTAGCTCCTACAATGAGCAGTTCTTC
v_gene: TRBV28; len: 17; abundance: few; j_gene: TRBJ2-7; d_gene: TRBD2; CDR3aa: CASSSYQEGLYNYEQYF; CDR3nt: TGTGCCAGCAGTTCCTACCAAGAGGGACTATATAACTACGAGCAGTACTTC
v_gene: TRBV7-8; len: 16; abundance: .; j_gene: TRBJ2-7; d_gene: TRBD2; CDR3aa: CASSYPAGTSGIQQYF; CDR3nt: TGTGCCAGCAGTTACCCCGCCGGGACTAGCGGGATTCAGCAGTACTTC
v_gene: TRBV18; len: 16; abundance: .; j_gene: TRBJ2-3; d_gene: .; CDR3aa: CASSPPGTTSTDTQYF; CDR3nt: TGTGCCAGCTCACCACCTGGGACAACTAGCACAGATACGCAGTATTTT
v_gene: TRBV2; len: 13; abundance: many; j_gene: TRBJ1-4; d_gene: .; CDR3aa: CASRYEPNEKLFF; CDR3nt: TGTGCCAGCCGATACGAGCCTAATGAAAAACTGTTTTTT
v_gene: TRBV7-8; len: 18; abundance: many; j_gene: TRBJ1-2; d_gene: TRBD1; CDR3aa: CASSLAGGQGFSSYGYTF; CDR3nt: TGTGCCAGCAGCTTAGCAGGGGGACAGGGATTTAGCTCGTATGGCTACACCTTC
v_gene: TRBV9; len: 15; abundance: .; j_gene: TRBJ1-4; d_gene: TRBD1; CDR3aa: CASSVSGTGAEKLFF; CDR3nt: TGTGCCAGCAGCGTCTCCGGGACAGGGGCTGAAAAACTGTTTTTT
v_gene: TRBV12-3/TRBV12-4; len: 15; abundance: .; j_gene: TRBJ1-5; d_gene: .; CDR3aa: CASSPSGLGNQPQHF; CDR3nt: TGTGCCAGCAGCCCCTCCGGGTTAGGCAATCAGCCCCAGCATTTT
v_gene: TRBV12-3/TRBV12-4; len: 16; abundance: .; j_gene: TRBJ2-7; d_gene: .; CDR3aa: CASSVIPGDTSYEQYF; CDR3nt: TGTGCCAGCAGTGTTATTCCGGGGGACACTTCCTACGAGCAGTACTTC
v_gene: TRBV5-1; len: 17; abundance: many; j_gene: TRBJ2-1; d_gene: .; CDR3aa: CASSLLLLGSSYNEQFF; CDR3nt: TGCGCCAGCAGCTTGCTCCTACTTGGCAGCTCCTACAATGAGCAGTTCTTC
v_gene: TRBV28; len: 14; abundance: many; j_gene: TRBJ1-4; d_gene: .; CDR3aa: CASKGDATNEKLFF; CDR3nt: TGTGCCAGCAAGGGGGACGCAACTAATGAAAAACTGTTTTTT
v_gene: TRBV5-6; len: 16; abundance: few; j_gene: TRBJ2-1; d_gene: .; CDR3aa: CASGQAAAFTYNEQFF; CDR3nt: TGTGCCAGCGGCCAGGCGGCTGCATTTACCTACAATGAGCAGTTCTTC
v_gene: TRBV25-1; len: 15; abundance: .; j_gene: TRBJ1-4; d_gene: .; CDR3aa: CASSELKYRREKLFF; CDR3nt: TGTGCCAGCAGTGAATTGAAGTATAGACGGGAAAAACTGTTTTTT
v_gene: TRBV29-1; len: 12; abundance: few; j_gene: TRBJ2-1; d_gene: TRBD1; CDR3aa: CSVDRVGNEQFF; CDR3nt: TGCAGCGTCGACAGGGTTGGCAATGAGCAGTTCTTC
v_gene: TRBV11-2; len: 14; abundance: many; j_gene: TRBJ2-2; d_gene: TRBD1; CDR3aa: CASSTDRDTGELFF; CDR3nt: TGTGCCAGCAGCACCGACAGGGACACCGGGGAGCTGTTTTTT
v_gene: TRBV7-8; len: 15; abundance: few; j_gene: TRBJ2-7; d_gene: TRBD1; CDR3aa: CASIGKGASSYEQYF; CDR3nt: TGTGCCAGCATAGGGAAGGGGGCGAGCTCCTACGAGCAGTACTTC
v_gene: TRBV2; len: 15; abundance: many; j_gene: TRBJ2-5; d_gene: TRBD1; CDR3aa: CAGTPGLGQAETQYF; CDR3nt: TGTGCCGGAACCCCGGGATTGGGACAGGCGGAGACCCAGTACTTC
v_gene: TRBV10-3; len: 19; abundance: many; j_gene: TRBJ2-1; d_gene: .; CDR3aa: CAIKGEPLLAGRQTNEQFF; CDR3nt: TGTGCCATCAAGGGAGAGCCCCTTCTAGCCGGGAGACAGACCAATGAGCAGTTCTTC
v_gene: TRBV27; len: 14; abundance: many; j_gene: TRBJ2-5; d_gene: .; CDR3aa: CASSLKASQETQYF; CDR3nt: TGTGCCAGCAGTTTAAAGGCATCCCAAGAGACCCAGTACTTC
v_gene: TRBV6-5; len: 15; abundance: many; j_gene: TRBJ2-7; d_gene: .; CDR3aa: CASSYSNSRAYEQYF; CDR3nt: TGTGCCAGCAGTTACTCGAACTCCAGGGCCTACGAGCAGTACTTC
v_gene: TRBV7-2; len: 18; abundance: many; j_gene: TRBJ2-7; d_gene: TRBD2; CDR3aa: CASSSPRNSGRALDEQYF; CDR3nt: TGTGCCAGCAGCTCTCCGCGGAATAGCGGGAGGGCCCTCGACGAGCAGTACTTC
v_gene: TRBV11-2; len: 13; abundance: .; j_gene: TRBJ2-2; d_gene: .; CDR3aa: CASSTRGGARLFF; CDR3nt: TGTGCCAGCAGCACTAGGGGGGGAGCTCGTCTGTTTTTT
v_gene: TRBV27; len: 14; abundance: .; j_gene: TRBJ1-6; d_gene: .; CDR3aa: CASSLVSGNSPLHF; CDR3nt: TGTGCCAGCAGTTTGGTTAGCGGTAATTCACCCCTCCACTTT
v_gene: TRBV7-2; len: 17; abundance: few; j_gene: TRBJ1-1; d_gene: .; CDR3aa: CASSPGITVDRNTEAFF; CDR3nt: TGTGCCAGCAGCCCGGGGATTACGGTCGACAGGAACACTGAAGCTTTCTTT
v_gene: TRBV3-1; len: 15; abundance: many; j_gene: TRBJ1-1; d_gene: .; CDR3aa: CASSQSWGQDTEAFF; CDR3nt: TGTGCCAGCAGCCAATCATGGGGGCAGGACACTGAAGCTTTCTTT
v_gene: TRBV25-1; len: 13; abundance: .; j_gene: TRBJ1-4; d_gene: .; CDR3aa: CASSDYWGEKLFF; CDR3nt: TGTGCCAGCAGTGATTATTGGGGGGAAAAACTGTTTTTT
v_gene: TRBV7-8; len: 14; abundance: many; j_gene: TRBJ1-5; d_gene: TRBD1; CDR3aa: CASSQTGPNQPQHF; CDR3nt: TGTGCCAGCAGCCAGACAGGGCCCAATCAGCCCCAGCATTTT
v_gene: TRBV28; len: 17; abundance: many; j_gene: TRBJ2-7; d_gene: .; CDR3aa: CASSPGTSELYSYEQYF; CDR3nt: TGTGCCAGCAGTCCCGGGACGTCAGAGCTTTACTCCTACGAGCAGTACTTC
v_gene: TRBV30; len: 12; abundance: many; j_gene: TRBJ2-1; d_gene: .; CDR3aa: CAWRPGWSGEFF; CDR3nt: TGTGCCTGGAGGCCCGGCTGGAGTGGAGAGTTCTTC
v_gene: TRBV4-2; len: 13; abundance: .; j_gene: TRBJ1-1; d_gene: .; CDR3aa: CASSQEGRSEAFF; CDR3nt: TGTGCCAGCAGCCAAGAAGGTCGCTCTGAAGCTTTCTTT
v_gene: TRBV7-3; len: 15; abundance: many; j_gene: TRBJ2-3; d_gene: .; CDR3aa: CASSSWGGVTDTQYF; CDR3nt: TGTGCCAGCAGCTCCTGGGGTGGAGTCACAGATACGCAGTATTTT
v_gene: TRBV5-4; len: 17; abundance: .; j_gene: TRBJ2-7; d_gene: TRBD1; CDR3aa: CASSHGFSGTGSYEQYF; CDR3nt: TGTGCCAGCAGCCACGGGTTCTCCGGGACAGGGTCCTACGAGCAGTACTTC
v_gene: TRBV28; len: 13; abundance: many; j_gene: TRBJ1-5; d_gene: .; CDR3aa: CASSLSGDQPQHF; CDR3nt: TGTGCCAGCAGTTTATCGGGGGACCAGCCCCAGCATTTT
v_gene: TRBV12-3/TRBV12-4; len: 19; abundance: many; j_gene: TRBJ2-3; d_gene: .; CDR3aa: CASTLRRRSGRTPTDTQYF; CDR3nt: TGTGCCAGCACTCTAAGGAGGAGATCGGGACGGACTCCTACAGATACGCAGTATTTT
v_gene: TRBV20-1; len: 14; abundance: many; j_gene: TRBJ2-1; d_gene: TRBD2; CDR3aa: CSALRLAGGGEQFF; CDR3nt: TGCAGTGCTCTCCGACTAGCGGGAGGTGGTGAGCAGTTCTTC
v_gene: TRBV11-2; len: 16; abundance: many; j_gene: TRBJ2-1; d_gene: .; CDR3aa: CASSPTTLMPNNEQFF; CDR3nt: TGTGCCAGCAGCCCTACAACATTAATGCCTAACAATGAGCAGTTCTTC
v_gene: TRBV3-1; len: 16; abundance: many; j_gene: TRBJ2-3; d_gene: TRBD2; CDR3aa: CASSPNGLASTDTQYF; CDR3nt: TGTGCCAGCAGCCCCAACGGACTAGCGAGCACAGATACGCAGTATTTT
v_gene: TRBV7-8; len: 16; abundance: .; j_gene: TRBJ1-4; d_gene: .; CDR3aa: CASSLTPGPINEKLFF; CDR3nt: TGTGCCAGCAGCTTAACTCCGGGCCCTATTAATGAAAAACTGTTTTTT
v_gene: TRBV20-1; len: 14; abundance: many; j_gene: TRBJ2-1; d_gene: TRBD2; CDR3aa: CSAPGLAGYNEQFF; CDR3nt: TGCAGTGCTCCCGGACTAGCGGGCTACAATGAGCAGTTCTTC
v_gene: TRBV28; len: 14; abundance: many; j_gene: TRBJ1-1; d_gene: .; CDR3aa: CASSFFIGRTEAFF; CDR3nt: TGTGCCAGCAGTTTCTTTATAGGCCGCACTGAAGCTTTCTTT
v_gene: TRBV3-1; len: 16; abundance: .; j_gene: TRBJ1-2; d_gene: .; CDR3aa: CASSFSGAASNYGYTF; CDR3nt: TGTGCCAGCAGTTTTAGTGGGGCAGCTTCTAACTATGGCTACACCTTC
v_gene: TRBV24-1; len: 13; abundance: many; j_gene: TRBJ1-5; d_gene: TRBD1; CDR3aa: CATSAGTGYPQHF; CDR3nt: TGTGCCACCAGTGCAGGGACAGGGTACCCCCAGCATTTT
v_gene: TRBV4-2; len: 16; abundance: few; j_gene: TRBJ2-2; d_gene: .; CDR3aa: CASSQMTEANTGELFF; CDR3nt: TGTGCCAGCAGCCAAATGACAGAGGCGAACACCGGGGAGCTGTTTTTT
v_gene: TRBV6-2/TRBV6-3; len: 16; abundance: .; j_gene: TRBJ2-1; d_gene: .; CDR3aa: CASSYSYPDSYNEQFF; CDR3nt: TGTGCCAGCAGTTACTCGTACCCCGATTCCTACAATGAGCAGTTCTTC
v_gene: TRBV11-2; len: 14; abundance: many; j_gene: TRBJ2-7; d_gene: TRBD2; CDR3aa: CASTIFSGTGEQYF; CDR3nt: TGTGCCAGCACCATCTTTAGCGGGACGGGGGAGCAGTACTTC
v_gene: TRBV4-3; len: 16; abundance: .; j_gene: TRBJ2-2; d_gene: TRBD1; CDR3aa: CASSRGTGSNTGELFF; CDR3nt: TGCGCCAGCAGCCGCGGGACAGGGTCGAACACCGGGGAGCTGTTTTTT
v_gene: TRBV28; len: 15; abundance: many; j_gene: TRBJ2-7; d_gene: TRBD2; CDR3aa: CASSFSVSSGYEQYF; CDR3nt: TGTGCCAGCAGTTTTTCGGTGTCTAGCGGCTACGAGCAGTACTTC
v_gene: TRBV7-3; len: 15; abundance: .; j_gene: TRBJ1-2; d_gene: .; CDR3aa: CASSPTVGSNYGYTF; CDR3nt: TGTGCCAGCAGCCCAACCGTGGGTTCCAACTATGGCTACACCTTC